A single T cell receptor (beta chain) is shown here with its context. The antigen this receptor binds is unknown. No quality values exist for individual bases; no much larger clone is one base distant. Patients with a history of autoimmune disease or receiving systemic immunosuppression were excluded from the trial. Peripheral blood for TCR sequencing was collected from all dose cohorts at baseline, on cycle 4 day 1, and on cycle 7 day 1. Samples were obtained from an open-label, multicenter, first-in-human phase I dose-escalation trial of ivuxolimab. Adults with locally advanced or metastatic melanoma, renal cell, hepatocellular, or head and neck squamous cell carcinoma were enrolled in the trial. Before TCR sequencing, CD4+ T cells and CD8+ T cells from peripheral blood were sorted into separate populations. For sequencing of the TCRbeta CDR3 region, genomic DNA was extracted from the sorted cells. The immunoSEQ Assay was used to sequence the TCRbeta CDR3 regions. TCRdb re-hosts the immuneACCESS table, in-frame sequences only. Its copies lack some clones; in the studies checked, an unresolved V gene accounts for under half of them, and the cause for the rest is not known. This sample holds 35,000 to 40,000 clones; around four fifths were observed only once. Clones ranked in the top ten supply roughly 40% of the sample.

The sample is drawn from a study of OX40 agonist ivuxolimab in advanced cancers. Describing the broader study: The costimulatory receptor OX40 (CD134) was targeted by ivuxolimab, a fully human IgG2 agonistic monoclonal antibody. Intravenous ivuxolimab was administered to patients every 2 weeks at six dose levels: 0.01, 0.1, 0.3, 1.5, 3 and 10 mg/kg. Among the 50 to 55 dose-escalation patients, approximately 20 had hepatocellular carcinoma, some 15 melanoma, 9 renal cell carcinoma and 9 head and neck cancer. A male proportion of roughly 80% and a mean age of about 60 years, ranging from 23 to 79, were recorded for the dose-escalation cohort. Prior anti-PD-1, anti-PD-L1 or anti-CTLA-4 therapy was permitted, and 40% to 50% of dose-escalation patients had received checkpoint inhibitors. Partial responses were achieved by three dose-escalation patients, of whom one had hepatocellular carcinoma and two had cutaneous melanoma. The point of sequencing TCRbeta in the periphery was to test whether ivuxolimab changed TCR sequence diversity and drove clonal T-cell expansion. The monotherapy dose-escalation portion (N of about 52 patients) of the phase I ivuxolimab trial is reported in the paper. Overall study outcomes, separate from this receptor: The antigen specificity of the clonally expanded peripheral T cells was not determined. Low levels of normalized T-cell clonal expansion were also seen in some patients who did not respond. In partial responders in the 0.1-3.0 mg/kg groups, normalized peripheral clonal expansion was found to be among the lowest, especially among CD8+ T cells. After ivuxolimab, CD8+ T cells had more expanded clones than CD4+ T cells on average. Clonal expansion of both CD4+ and CD8+ blood T cells was observed from baseline to week 6 at doses 0.1 to 3.0 mg/kg.

Sequences were derived from CD4+ or CD8+ T cells sorted from blood, sampled in a trial of the OX40 agonist ivuxolimab. This clonotype originated in an adult with an advanced solid tumor such as melanoma, head and neck, liver or kidney cancer.

For the CDR3, the sequence is CASRLAGGRETQYF. The bases are TGTGCCAGCAGACTAGCGGGGGGCCGGGAGACCCAGTACTTC. The receptor chain draws on TRBV11-2 and TRBJ2-5; 12 central nucleotides agree with TRBD2. For this chain, trimming is 6 bases at the V end and 5 bases at the J end, and the number of junction bases without a gene match is 4. The CDR3 runs 14 residues from the cysteine to the phenylalanine. Just CDR3 DNA is preserved here, 42 bases in frame from base 1. CDR1 and CDR2 (SGHAT, FQNNGV) derive from the germline V gene.